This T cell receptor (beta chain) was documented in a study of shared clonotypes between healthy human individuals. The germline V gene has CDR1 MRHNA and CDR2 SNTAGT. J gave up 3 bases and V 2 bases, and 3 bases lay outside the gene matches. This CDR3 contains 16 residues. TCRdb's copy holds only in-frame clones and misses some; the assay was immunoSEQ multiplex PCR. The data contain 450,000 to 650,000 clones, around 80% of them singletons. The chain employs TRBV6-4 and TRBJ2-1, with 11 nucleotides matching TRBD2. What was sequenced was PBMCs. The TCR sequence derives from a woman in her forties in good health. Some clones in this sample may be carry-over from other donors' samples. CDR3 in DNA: TGTGCCAGCAGTGACGCGACTAGCGGGGACTACAATGAGCAGTTCTTC. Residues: CASSDATSGDYNEQFF.